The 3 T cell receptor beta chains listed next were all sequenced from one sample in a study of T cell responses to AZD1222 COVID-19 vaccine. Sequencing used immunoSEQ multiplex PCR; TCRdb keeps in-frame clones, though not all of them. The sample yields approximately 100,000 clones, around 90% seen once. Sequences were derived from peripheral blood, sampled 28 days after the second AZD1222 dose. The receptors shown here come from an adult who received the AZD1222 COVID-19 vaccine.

DNA for the CDR3: TGTGCCACCAGTGACTTCAGACAGGCTGAAGCTTTCTTT. Protein: CATSDFRQAEAFF. The chain has TRBV24-1 and TRBJ1-1; D perhaps matches TRBD1 (6 bases). V was cut by 4 bases and J by 6 bases, with 11 bases left in between. Germline V gene lookup returns CDR1 KGHDR and CDR2 SFDVKD. The CDR3 sequence is 13 residues long.

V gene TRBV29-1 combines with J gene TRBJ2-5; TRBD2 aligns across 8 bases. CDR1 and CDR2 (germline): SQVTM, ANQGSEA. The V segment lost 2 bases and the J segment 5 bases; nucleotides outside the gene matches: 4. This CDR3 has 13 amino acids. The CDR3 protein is CSVERTSRETQYF. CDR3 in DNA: TGCAGCGTTGAACGGACTAGCCGGGAGACCCAGTACTTC. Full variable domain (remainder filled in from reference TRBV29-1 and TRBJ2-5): SAVISQKPSRDICQRGTSLTIQCQVDSQVTMMFWYRQQPGQSLTLIATANQGSEATYESGFVIDKFPISRPNLTFSTLTVSNMSPEDSSIYLCSVERTSRETQYFGPGTRLLVL.

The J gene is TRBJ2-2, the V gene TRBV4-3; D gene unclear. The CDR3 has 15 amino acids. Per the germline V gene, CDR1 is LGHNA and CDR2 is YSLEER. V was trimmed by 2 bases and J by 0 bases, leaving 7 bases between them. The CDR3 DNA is TGCGCCAGCAGCCAACAGGCTGCGAACACCGGGGAGCTGTTTTTT. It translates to CASSQQAANTGELFF.